One and the same sample provided the 28 T cell receptor beta chains below, sequenced in a study of cytomegalovirus exposure and HLA in healthy donors. The PCR made use of 60 Vbeta and 13 Jbeta primers. Assay used: immunoSEQ multiplex PCR; TCRdb lists only in-frame clones, some missing. This sample has about 80,000 clones, with around two thirds found just once. The sequenced sample consisted of PBMCs. These receptor sequences come from a woman between 50 and 59 years old in good health and CMV-seropositive.

V usage is TRBV7-9 and J usage is TRBJ2-1; TRBD2 is a possible D gene (7 bases). V was pared by 8 bases and J by 8 bases, with 16 bases between. The CDR3 totals 13 residues. Germline V lookup: CDR1 SEHNR, CDR2 FQNEAQ (reference sequence). The CDR3: CASPRGAGDEQFF. CDR3 nucleotide sequence: TGTGCCAGCCCCCGGGGGGCCGGCGATGAGCAGTTCTTC.

This clone was counted a few times. The J gene is TRBJ2-2, the V gene TRBV6-5, with D perhaps TRBD1 (5 bases). V lost 0 bases to trimming and J lost 6 bases, with 8 bases between them. This CDR3 is 14 amino acids long. The germline V gene has CDR1 MNHEY and CDR2 SVGAGI. CDR3 sequence: CASSYSVGPGELFF. CDR3 nucleotide sequence: TGTGCCAGCAGTTACTCGGTGGGGCCCGGGGAGCTGTTTTTT.

This chain links TRBV19 with TRBJ1-1; 11 nucleotides line up with TRBD1. V gave up 10 bases and J gave up 4 bases; unmatched junction bases: 11. This CDR3 is built from 15 residues. Germline CDR1 and CDR2: LNHDA and SQIVND (reference sequence). The CDR3 spells CATKFGQGAGTEAFF. The CDR3 region has the DNA TGTGCCACCAAGTTTGGACAGGGGGCAGGCACTGAAGCTTTCTTT.

The gene calls are TRBV18 and TRBJ2-2; 7 bases line up with TRBD1. V was pared by 3 bases and J by 3 bases, with 7 bases of the junction left unmatched. Germline V gene lookup returns CDR1 KGHSH and CDR2 LQKENI. This CDR3 has 16 amino acids. The CDR3 nucleotides read TGTGCCAGCTCACCGACAGGGAACTGGGACACCGGGGAGCTGTTTTTT. Protein product: CASSPTGNWDTGELFF.

The chain uses TRBV25-1 and TRBJ1-1; D uncertain. The CDR3 covers 12 residues. Trimming removed 6 bases from V and 4 bases from J, with 9 bases in between. Germline CDR1 and CDR2: MGHDK and SYGVNS. This CDR3 is CASRRAVTEAFF. The CDR3 nucleotides read TGTGCCAGCAGGAGGGCGGTCACTGAAGCTTTCTTT.

This clone was seen only once. The chain recombines TRBV11-2 with TRBJ1-5; TRBD1 matches 9 bases. Germline CDR1 and CDR2: SGHAT and FQNNGV. V shed 1 base, J shed 4 bases, and the junction held 8 bases outside the gene matches. The CDR3 sequence is 17 residues long. The CDR3 nucleotides are TGTGCCAGCAGCTTAGGAGTACAGGGGGCTCGAAATCAGCCCCAGCATTTT. This sequence encodes CASSLGVQGARNQPQHF.

The V gene is TRBV5-6, the J gene TRBJ2-1; 8 nucleotides line up with TRBD1. The CDR3 extends over 16 amino acids. Germline assignment: CDR1 SGHDT and CDR2 YYEEEE. V shed 4 bases, J shed 2 bases, and the junction held 8 bases outside the gene matches. The CDR3 loop is CASSGRTGNPYNEQFF. Here the CDR3 DNA reads TGTGCCAGCAGCGGCCGGACAGGGAACCCCTACAATGAGCAGTTCTTC. Full variable domain (rest looked up from reference TRBV5-6 and TRBJ2-1): DAGVTQSPTHLIKTRGQQVTLRCSPKSGHDTVSWYQQALGQGPQFIFQYYEEEERQRGNFPDRFSGHQFPNYSSELNVNALLLGDSALYLCASSGRTGNPYNEQFFGPGTRLTVL.

V and J are TRBV7-9 and TRBJ2-3, with a possible D match to TRBD1 (6 bases). Trimming left V 10 bases short and J 0 bases short, with 17 bases between. Germline V CDR1 and CDR2: SEHNR, FQNEAQ (reference sequence). The CDR3 has 15 residues. The CDR3 protein is CAIQEEGDSTDTQYF. The CDR3 DNA reads TGTGCCATTCAAGAAGAGGGGGATAGCACAGATACGCAGTATTTT. Together with reference TRBV7-9 and TRBJ2-3, the CDR3 gives the full variable domain: DTGVSQNPRHKITKRGQNVTFRCDPISEHNRLYWYRQTLGQGPEFLTYFQNEAQLEKSRLLSDRFSAERPKGSFSTLEIQRTEQGDSAMYLCAIQEEGDSTDTQYFGPGTRLTVL.

This clone turned up a few times. The chain couples TRBV19 to TRBJ1-1; a possible D gene is TRBD1 (5 bases). Looked up from germline, CDR1 is LNHDA and CDR2 is SQIVND (reference sequence). CDR3 length equals 12 residues. V shed 3 bases and J shed 8 bases, with 10 bases lying between them. The CDR3 DNA reads TGTGCCAGTAGTATGGGGGGTATAGAAGCTTTCTTT. As protein: CASSMGGIEAFF.

The rearrangement uses TRBV12-5 and TRBJ2-1; maybe TRBD1 (5 bases). CDR3 length: 13 amino acids. Germline lookup yields CDR1 LGHNT and CDR2 FRNRAP. Trimming pared 2 bases from V and 6 bases from J, leaving 8 bases between. CDR3 residues: CASGLRQGNEQFF. The CDR3 bases are TGTGCTAGTGGTTTGAGGCAGGGCAATGAGCAGTTCTTC. Drawing the rest from reference TRBV12-5 and TRBJ2-1, the complete variable domain is DARVTQTPRHKVTEMGQEVTMRCQPILGHNTVFWYRQTMMQGLELLAYFRNRAPLDDSGMPKDRFSAEMPDATLATLKIQPSEPRDSAVYFCASGLRQGNEQFFGPGTRLTVL.

The genes are TRBV4-2 and TRBJ1-1; no firm D call. CDR1 is LGHNA, CDR2 YNFKEQ, per germline. Trimming removed 1 base from V and 1 base from J, with 4 bases in between. The CDR3 length is 13 residues. The CDR3 is CASSQARNTEAFF. The CDR3 DNA sequence: TGTGCCAGCAGCCAAGCCAGGAACACTGAAGCTTTCTTT.

A note on this clone: Within the sample, other DNA sequences also encode this same CDR3. The chain is built from TRBV5-6 and TRBJ1-5, with no clear D. The CDR3 is 12 residues long. Deletions cut 3 bases from V and 7 bases from J, with 8 bases between. CDR1 is SGHDT and CDR2 is YYEEEE in the germline V gene. This CDR3 is CASSSEEQPQHF. For the CDR3, the DNA is TGTGCCAGCAGCTCGGAGGAACAGCCCCAGCATTTT.

The gene calls are TRBV18 and TRBJ2-1; tentative D call: TRBD1 (8 bases). Trimming stripped 6 bases from V and 1 base from J, with 16 bases between. This CDR3 region has 16 residues. Germline-derived CDR1 and CDR2 are KGHSH and LQKENI. CDR3 sequence: CASSSTQGGSYNEQFF. CDR3 nucleotide sequence: TGTGCCAGCTCCTCTACACAGGGGGGGTCCTACAATGAGCAGTTCTTC.

This CDR3 is CASSLRGSRQFF. The CDR3 region has the DNA TGTGCCAGCAGCTTAAGGGGCAGCCGGCAGTTCTTC. The chain links TRBV11-3 to TRBJ2-1; maybe TRBD1 (5 bases). CDR3 length equals 12 residues. Trimming shortened V by 2 bases and J by 12 bases, and 11 bases separated the two germline ends. Per germline, CDR1 SGHNT and CDR2 YENEEA.

The chain uses TRBV11-2 and TRBJ1-3; D is possibly TRBD1 (5 bases). This CDR3 contains 15 residues. Per germline, CDR1 SGHAT and CDR2 FQNNGV. Trimming cost V 1 base and J 0 bases, with 7 bases left between them. Here the CDR3 DNA reads TGTGCCAGCAGCTTAGGGGGGGTCTCTGGAAACACCATATATTTT. It is translated as CASSLGGVSGNTIYF.

This clone was seen only a few times. The chain employs TRBV5-1 and TRBJ2-3; TRBD2 is a possible D gene (7 bases). Germline V gives CDR1 SGHRS, CDR2 YFSETQ. V lost 0 bases and J lost 4, with 15 bases in between. This CDR3 region has 16 residues. CDR3 residues: CASSLVVGGRADTQYF. The CDR3 nucleotides are TGCGCCAGCAGCTTGGTGGTGGGGGGGCGGGCAGATACGCAGTATTTT.

J is TRBJ2-2 and V is TRBV4-2; D is ambiguous. The germline CDR1 and CDR2 sequences are LGHNA and YNFKEQ. The CDR3 has 15 amino acids. The ends were cut back, 0 bases at V and 4 bases at J, with 9 bases in the middle. CDR3 bases: TGTGCCAGCAGCCAAGAACATTCTGCCACCGGGGAGCTGTTTTTT. Its translation is CASSQEHSATGELFF.

V is TRBV5-1 and J is TRBJ2-1; 7 bases fit TRBD1. Germline-derived CDR1 and CDR2 are SGHRS and YFSETQ. This CDR3 region has 14 residues. V lost 0 bases, J lost 7 bases, and 4 bases stayed unmatched. The CDR3 DNA is TGCGCCAGCAGCTTGGCATTGACAGGGAATGAGCAGTTCTTC. Protein: CASSLALTGNEQFF.

The CDR3 loop reads CASSSHQWSYEKLFF. The CDR3 region has the DNA TGTGCCAGCAGCTCCCACCAGTGGTCCTATGAAAAACTGTTTTTT. V and J are TRBV27 and TRBJ1-4; D unresolved. The CDR3 has 15 residues. Trimming left V 6 bases short and J 6 bases short, with 17 bases between. CDR1 and CDR2 (germline): MNHEY, SMNVEV (reference sequence).

The CDR3 DNA reads TGTGCCAGCAGCAGTAGAGCGACAGGGACTGGAAACACCATATATTTT. Amino acids: CASSSRATGTGNTIYF. The chain couples TRBV11-2 to TRBJ1-3, with 7 positions matching TRBD1. Trimming took 5 bases from V and 2 from J; bases not matched to a gene: 9. The V gene's germline CDR1 is SGHAT and CDR2 FQNNGV. CDR3 length equals 16 residues.

This chain connects TRBV6-1 to TRBJ1-1; D might be TRBD1 (6 bases). The V gene lost 7 bases and the J gene lost 1 base, with 13 bases spanning the gap. This CDR3 is built from 14 residues. Germline V lookup: CDR1 MNHNS, CDR2 SASEGT. The CDR3 DNA reads as TGTGCCAGCAACAGGGATGAGGCGAACACTGAAGCTTTCTTT. Amino acids: CASNRDEANTEAFF.

The chain carries TRBV10-1 and TRBJ2-7; 9 bases align to TRBD2. The V gene end was trimmed by 4 bases and the J gene end by 9 bases; junction bases not matched to a gene: 7. Germline CDR1 reads WNHNN; CDR2 reads SYGVQD (reference sequence). This CDR3 has 13 residues. CDR3 bases: TGCGCCAGCAGTGTTTCTAGCGGGGTGAGGCAGTACGTC. Translated, it gives CASSVSSGVRQYV.

The chain carries TRBV28 and TRBJ2-1; TRBD1 is a possible D gene (5 bases). Germline CDR1 MDHEN, CDR2 SYDVKM. This CDR3 comprises 14 residues. Trimming shortened V by 7 bases and J by 2 bases, and 12 bases separated the two germline ends. The CDR3 DNA follows: TGTGCCAGCACCGAAATAGGGGCCTACAATGAGCAGTTCTTC. As protein: CASTEIGAYNEQFF.

The rearrangement joins TRBV19 to TRBJ2-3; perhaps TRBD2 as D (5 bases). The germline V gene encodes CDR1 LNHDA and CDR2 SQIVND (reference sequence). Trimming left V 7 bases short and J 0 bases short, with 14 bases between. The length of the CDR3 is 15 residues. The CDR3 here is CASMGSSSSTDTQYF. Written as DNA, the CDR3 is TGTGCCAGTATGGGGAGTTCGTCAAGCACAGATACGCAGTATTTT.

V is TRBV10-3 and J is TRBJ1-5, with D possibly matching TRBD1 (6 bases). The CDR3 extends over 16 amino acids. Per germline, CDR1 ENHRY and CDR2 SYGVKD. Between the trimmed V and J ends, which lost 0 bases and 4 bases, there was a span of 13 bases. CDR3 loop: CAISESSGQGNQPQHF. In DNA, the CDR3 is TGTGCCATCAGTGAGTCGTCTGGGCAGGGGAATCAGCCCCAGCATTTT.

The chain employs TRBV7-8 and TRBJ2-5; 7 positions match TRBD2. The V and J ends lost 1 base and 2 bases, in that order; junction bases with no gene match: 1. Germline CDR1 is SGHVS and CDR2 is FQNEAQ. The CDR3 is made up of 14 amino acids. CDR3: CASSLGGGQETQYF. CDR3 nucleotide sequence: TGTGCCAGCAGCTTAGGGGGGGGGCAAGAGACCCAGTACTTC.

V gene TRBV19 combines with J gene TRBJ1-5; D gene ambiguous. V lost 3 bases and J lost 6, with 9 bases in between. Per the germline V gene, CDR1 is LNHDA and CDR2 is SQIVND (reference sequence). The CDR3 loop spans 13 amino acids. The CDR3 region is CASSIAAGQPQHF. CDR3 in DNA: TGTGCCAGTAGTATCGCCGCGGGTCAGCCCCAGCATTTT.

The V and J genes are TRBV19 and TRBJ1-2; D may be TRBD1 (5 bases). V shed 5 bases and J shed 4 bases, with 8 bases lying between them. CDR3 size: 12 residues. Germline-derived CDR1 and CDR2 are LNHDA and SQIVND (reference sequence). This CDR3 is CASSPDIYGYTF. In DNA form, the CDR3 reads TGTGCCAGTAGTCCGGACATCTATGGCTACACCTTC.